This T cell receptor (beta chain) was observed in a study of PD-1 blockade in mismatch repair-deficient tumors (dated by TCRdb to the late 2010s). About the study as a whole: Between September 2013 and 2016, approximately 90 consecutive patients with around twelve mismatch repair-deficient cancer types, all previously treated and progressing, were enrolled in the trial. Tumor-associated T cell clones in the peripheral blood of patients responding to PD-1 blockade were tracked using deep sequencing of TCR CDR3 regions. On the study overall, not on this receptor specifically: Tumor-resident clones, often undetectable in blood before treatment, expanded rapidly after pembrolizumab and then contracted, generally before radiologic responses.

About this clone itself: Its antigen remains unidentified. No quality values exist for individual bases; no much larger clone is one base distant.

Mismatch repair deficiency in every enrolled patient was established by polymerase chain reaction or immunohistochemistry. TCR sequencing was performed for a few patients who responded to pembrolizumab therapy. In the phase II trial, pembrolizumab PD-1 blockade was tested prospectively in advanced mismatch repair-deficient cancers, no matter which tissue of origin the cancers came from. Peripheral blood T cell samples were collected serially, before PD-1 blockade began and at several time points afterward. The timing of each blood sample was reported as weeks after the first dose of pembrolizumab. The CDR3 sequence holds 12 residues, the cysteine and phenylalanine included. The read is trimmed to its CDR3 DNA, 36 bases read in frame from base 1. Relative to germline, V is 6 bases shorter and J is 1 base shorter, with 7 bases between their ends. CDR1 and CDR2 were assigned from the germline V gene (reference sequence) as LNHDA and SQIVND.

The receptor library was made with the immunoSEQ multiplex PCR assay. TCRdb limited this immuneACCESS table to in-frame rearrangements with V and J called. A share of clones is missing; checked studies link under half to unresolved V genes, and the rest is unexplained. Here the sample has around 50,000 clones; approximately 80% occur a single time. Together, the top ten hold 3.3% of the sample. The origin of this receptor is an adult with mismatch repair-deficient cancer. Recombination connected TRBV19 to TRBJ2-7, with TRBD1 tentatively as D gene (6 bases match). This sample comprised peripheral blood, obtained 4 weeks after starting pembrolizumab. The nucleotide sequence reads as follows: TGTGCCAGTAGCACAGGGTCCTACGAGCAGTACTTC. It is translated as CASSTGSYEQYF.